This T cell receptor beta chain was documented in a study of Graves' ophthalmopathy and Graves' hyperthyroidism. The overall study: The study drew peripheral blood at initial diagnosis, before any treatment. General study results and limits: A 13-signature model separated ophthalmopathy from stable hyperthyroidism, about 88% sensitivity, about 81% specificity.

Scientists amplified the TCR beta CDR3 regions from RNA transcripts. First-round RT-PCR relied on HTBI primers, and a second-round multiplex PCR came next. MiXCR was run by TCRdb on the multiplex PCR reads, yielding one entry per CDR3 protein. The table lists fewer than 250,000 distinct CDR3 sequences, just under 30% of them singletons, with around 9.8% in the top ten. This clonotype was observed many times. Its target is not known. Excluded: other autoimmune disease, uncontrolled infection, pregnancy or lactation. The diagnosis combined clinical symptoms, thyroxine, TRAb, thyroid ultrasound and orbital computed tomography scans. Germline V gene sequence: CDR1 SGHVS, CDR2 FQNEAQ. The CDR3 contains 17 residues. The V segment lost 3 bases and the J segment 8 bases; nucleotides outside the gene matches: 16.

Sequencing was done on a sample of peripheral blood. This TCR was recovered from a middle-aged man with Graves' ophthalmopathy. V and J are TRBV7-8 and TRBJ1-2; the match to TRBD1 covers 9 bases. The CDR3 region is CASSFPGTGRTYVGYTF. The DNA of the CDR3 is TGTGCCAGCAGCTTCCCCGGGACAGGGCGGACCTATGTCGGCTACACCTTC.